These 32 T cell receptor beta chains were all obtained from the same sample, sequenced in a study of cytomegalovirus exposure and HLA in healthy donors. The method was immunoSEQ multiplex PCR; TCRdb's version includes in-frame clones alone and lacks a portion of them. Here the sample spans about 220,000 clones, 80% to 85% being singletons. Sequenced sample: PBMCs. Receptors originate from a young woman in good health and CMV-seropositive.

The rearrangement links TRBV27 to TRBJ2-7; 7 bases agree with TRBD2. Germline CDR1 and CDR2: MNHEY and SMNVEV (reference sequence). The V gene end was trimmed by 6 bases and the J gene end by 0 bases; junction bases not matched to a gene: 8. This CDR3 is 15 amino acids long. CDR3 coding DNA: TGTGCCAGCAGCCCGATCTCTAGCGGCTCCTACGAGCAGTACTTC. Translation gives CASSPISSGSYEQYF.

This chain joins TRBV25-1 and TRBJ1-1; TRBD1 is a possible D gene (5 bases). V shed 4 bases and J shed 4 bases, with 10 bases lying between them. CDR1 is MGHDK, CDR2 SYGVNS, per germline. This CDR3 is built from 13 residues. This CDR3 is CASSGAGGTEAFF. CDR3 nucleotides: TGTGCCAGCAGTGGGGCCGGGGGCACTGAAGCTTTCTTT.

This clone occurred once. The chain couples TRBV9 to TRBJ2-7; D may be TRBD2 (5 bases). Trimming pared 4 bases from V and 2 bases from J, leaving 13 bases between. CDR3 size: 14 residues. Germline CDR1 SGDLS, CDR2 YYNGEE. The DNA for the CDR3 is TGTGCCAGCAGCCCATCGGGATTCACCTACGAGCAGTACTTC. Translating it yields CASSPSGFTYEQYF.

This clone was seen a few times. The rearrangement joins TRBV7-3 to TRBJ1-5; 7 positions agree with TRBD1. There are 14 residues in the CDR3. Per the germline V gene, CDR1 is SGHTA and CDR2 is FQGTGA. With 5 bases clipped from V and 5 bases from J, the junction kept 6 bases outside the gene matches. In nucleotides, the CDR3 is TGTGCCAGCAGCCCTCACAGGGGCGATCAGCCCCAGCATTTT. The encoded protein is CASSPHRGDQPQHF.

The J gene is TRBJ1-2, the V gene TRBV4-1, with D possibly being TRBD1 (6 bases). Trimming took 2 bases from V and 0 from J, leaving 16 bases between them. The CDR3 is 17 amino acids. CDR1 is MGHRA, CDR2 YSYEKL, per germline. CDR3 loop: CASSQKVVGQTNYGYTF. The CDR3 coding sequence is TGCGCCAGCAGCCAAAAGGTGGTTGGACAGACTAACTATGGCTACACCTTC.

This CDR3 is CASSLAPGLSYEQYF. The DNA for the CDR3 is TGCGCCAGCAGCTTGGCCCCGGGACTCTCCTACGAGCAGTACTTC. This sequence joins TRBV5-1 and TRBJ2-7; maybe TRBD2 (6 bases). CDR3 length equals 15 residues. The germline CDR1 and CDR2 sequences are SGHRS and YFSETQ. V dropped 0 bases and J dropped 0 bases, with 10 bases sitting between them.

The rearrangement uses TRBV19 and TRBJ1-1; the match to TRBD1 covers 9 bases. The CDR3 is 17 residues long. Germline CDR1 reads LNHDA; CDR2 reads SQIVND (reference sequence). The ends lost 3 bases at V and 0 bases at J; junction bases unmatched: 8. CDR3 nucleotides: TGTGCCAGTAGTATGGCCGGGACAGGGACTTTGAACACTGAAGCTTTCTTT. Amino acid sequence: CASSMAGTGTLNTEAFF.

The sample holds one count of this clone. J is TRBJ2-3 and V is TRBV27; D gene uncertain. Germline values: CDR1 MNHEY, CDR2 SMNVEV (reference sequence). Deletions cut 0 bases from V and 5 bases from J, with 9 bases between. The CDR3 consists of 14 residues. The CDR3 protein is CASSLSSRGDTQYF. CDR3 nucleotides: TGTGCCAGCAGTTTATCGTCCCGTGGAGATACGCAGTATTTT.

The chain has TRBV5-6 and TRBJ1-3, with D unclear. Trimming took off 0 bases at V and 4 bases at J, with 5 bases between the two ends. CDR3 length: 13 amino acids. Germline V gene sequence: CDR1 SGHDT, CDR2 YYEEEE. This CDR3 is CASSLAVGNTIYF. The CDR3 nucleotides are TGTGCCAGCAGCTTGGCGGTAGGAAACACCATATATTTT. The complete variable domain, with remaining parts taken from reference TRBV5-6 and TRBJ1-3, reads DAGVTQSPTHLIKTRGQQVTLRCSPKSGHDTVSWYQQALGQGPQFIFQYYEEEERQRGNFPDRFSGHQFPNYSSELNVNALLLGDSALYLCASSLAVGNTIYFGEGSWLTVV.

The chain employs TRBV5-1 and TRBJ1-1; D remains unclear. CDR1 and CDR2 (germline): SGHRS, YFSETQ. Trimming removed 2 bases at V and 2 bases at J, with 7 bases between. The CDR3 is 13 amino acids. In nucleotides, the CDR3 is TGCGCCAGCAGCTTAAGGGAAAACACTGAAGCTTTCTTT. This sequence encodes CASSLRENTEAFF.

The chain uses TRBV13 and TRBJ1-5; no reliable D call. Trimming took 0 bases from V and 4 from J, leaving 10 bases between them. The V gene's germline CDR1 is PRHDT and CDR2 FYEKMQ (reference sequence). The CDR3 loop spans 15 amino acids. The chain's CDR3 is CASSLGRGGNQPQHF. The CDR3 DNA sequence: TGTGCCAGCAGCTTAGGTCGCGGTGGGAATCAGCCCCAGCATTTT. The variable domain in full, completed from reference TRBV13 and TRBJ1-5, reads AAGVIQSPRHLIKEKRETATLKCYPIPRHDTVYWYQQGPGQDPQFLISFYEKMQSDKGSIPDRFSAQQFSDYHSELNMSSLELGDSALYFCASSLGRGGNQPQHFGDGTRLSIL.

The rearrangement uses TRBV18 and TRBJ1-4, with 9 nucleotides matching TRBD1. V lost 3 bases to trimming and J lost 8 bases; unmatched junction nucleotides: 7. This CDR3 region has 15 residues. Germline V lookup: CDR1 KGHSH, CDR2 LQKENI. This chain's CDR3 is CASSPPGQGQEKLFF. CDR3 sequence (DNA): TGTGCCAGCTCACCTCCGGGACAGGGACAAGAAAAACTGTTTTTT.

This chain connects TRBV30 to TRBJ2-7, with a possible D match to TRBD1 (5 bases). Germline CDR1 is GTSNPN and CDR2 is SVGIG (reference sequence). V gave up 1 base and J gave up 3 bases, with 16 bases separating them. The CDR3 totals 15 residues. CDR3 sequence reads: CAWSGQGDPFYEQYF. CDR3 DNA sequence: TGTGCCTGGAGTGGGCAGGGTGACCCTTTCTACGAGCAGTACTTC.

The genes are TRBV27 and TRBJ1-1; D is ambiguous. The V gene lost 1 base and the J gene lost 4 bases, with 10 bases spanning the gap. CDR1 is MNHEY and CDR2 is SMNVEV in the germline V gene (reference sequence). The CDR3 length is 14 residues. CDR3: CASSLLVGSTEAFF. Here the CDR3 DNA reads TGTGCCAGCAGTTTATTAGTAGGGAGCACTGAAGCTTTCTTT.

This clone was seen only once. This chain uses TRBV30 with TRBJ1-1; D perhaps matches TRBD1 (5 bases). The V and J ends lost 2 bases and 7 bases respectively, with 14 bases between them. Per germline, CDR1 GTSNPN and CDR2 SVGIG (reference sequence). CDR3 length: 13 amino acids. The CDR3 loop reads CAWSLVGLVEAFF. In nucleotides, the CDR3 is TGTGCCTGGAGTCTCGTGGGGCTTGTTGAAGCTTTCTTT.

The CDR3 coding sequence is TGTGCCAGCAAGACAGGGGAGGGTGAAAAACTGTTTTTT. It is translated as CASKTGEGEKLFF. The gene calls are TRBV6-1 and TRBJ1-4, with 8 bases that match TRBD1. The ends lost 7 bases at V and 7 bases at J; junction bases unmatched: 5. The CDR3 consists of 13 residues. Germline assignment: CDR1 MNHNS and CDR2 SASEGT.

This clone was counted between two and nine times. The rearrangement joins TRBV10-3 to TRBJ1-2; TRBD1 aligns across 7 bases. V lost 8 bases, J lost 5 bases, and 11 bases stayed unmatched. The CDR3 totals 14 residues. Germline assignment: CDR1 ENHRY and CDR2 SYGVKD. In DNA form, the CDR3 reads TGTGCCATCGGGGGCAGGGGGGATCAGTATGGCTACACCTTC. Its translation: CAIGGRGDQYGYTF.

The chain carries TRBV6-5 and TRBJ1-2; D unresolved. The CDR3 has 15 residues. The V end lost 5 bases, the J end lost 5 bases, and 18 bases lay between the germline ends. Germline CDR1 MNHEY, CDR2 SVGAGI. Here the CDR3 reads CASSKKSSDLYGYTF. CDR3 nucleotide sequence: TGTGCCAGCAGTAAAAAGTCCAGTGACCTGTATGGCTACACCTTC.

This clone was observed a few times. The chain has TRBV12-5 and TRBJ1-5, with 9 positions matching TRBD1. The CDR3 has 19 amino acids. The V gene's germline CDR1 is LGHNT and CDR2 FRNRAP. V lost 0 bases and J lost 7; bases outside the gene matches: 16. The CDR3, as DNA: TGTGCTAGTGGTTTGGTATACGTCGGGACAGGGAATTTTTGGCAGCCCCAGCATTTT. Its protein is CASGLVYVGTGNFWQPQHF.

In this sample, this clone turned up a few times. The rearrangement joins TRBV5-4 to TRBJ2-3; D unclear. CDR3 size: 12 residues. With 4 bases removed from V and 4 bases from J, the gap between germline ends came to 7 bases. From germline, CDR1 is SGHNT and CDR2 YYREEE (reference sequence). The CDR3 is CASSRRADTQYF. DNA of the CDR3: TGTGCCAGCAGCCGCCGTGCAGATACGCAGTATTTT.

V is TRBV5-1 and J is TRBJ2-7; 11 bases line up with TRBD1. The V segment lost 2 bases and the J segment 6 bases; nucleotides outside the gene matches: 7. The CDR3 length is 15 residues. Germline-derived CDR1 and CDR2 are SGHRS and YFSETQ. CDR3 DNA sequence: TGCGCCAGCAGCTTTGGACAGGGGGCGTACAGCGAGCAGTACTTC. It is translated as CASSFGQGAYSEQYF.

This clone is a singleton in its sample. This chain connects TRBV5-6 to TRBJ2-5, with TRBD2 as a possible D gene (7 bases). V lost 4 bases and J 2 bases, leaving 12 bases between the germline ends. Per the germline V gene, CDR1 is SGHDT and CDR2 is YYEEEE. The CDR3 has 14 residues. CDR3 loop: CASSGGAVQETQYF. In DNA, the CDR3 is TGTGCCAGCAGCGGGGGGGCAGTGCAAGAGACCCAGTACTTC.

V usage is TRBV7-3 and J usage is TRBJ1-2; no reliable D call. The CDR3 extends over 15 amino acids. Germline V lookup: CDR1 SGHTA, CDR2 FQGTGA. V gave up 5 bases and J gave up 3 bases, with 16 bases separating them. The CDR3 is CASSRRSVQHYGYTF. As DNA, the CDR3 is TGTGCCAGCAGCCGCCGTTCTGTACAACACTATGGCTACACCTTC. The full variable domain, with the rest looked up from reference TRBV7-3 and TRBJ1-2, is GAGVSQTPSNKVTEKGKYVELRCDPISGHTALYWYRQSLGQGPEFLIYFQGTGAADDSGLPNDRFFAVRPEGSVSTLKIQRTERGDSAVYLCASSRRSVQHYGYTFGSGTRLTVV.

This clone came up once. The chain combines TRBV7-9 with TRBJ2-7; 10 bases map to TRBD1. V lost 5 bases and J lost 2; bases outside the gene matches: 3. The CDR3 loop spans 14 amino acids. Germline loops: CDR1 SEHNR, CDR2 FQNEAQ (reference sequence). The DNA of the CDR3 is TGTGCCAGCAGCAGCGGGACAGGGGCCTACGAGCAGTACTTC. Protein: CASSSGTGAYEQYF. Together with reference TRBV7-9 and TRBJ2-7, the CDR3 gives the full variable domain: DTGVSQNPRHKITKRGQNVTFRCDPISEHNRLYWYRQTLGQGPEFLTYFQNEAQLEKSRLLSDRFSAERPKGSFSTLEIQRTEQGDSAMYLCASSSGTGAYEQYFGPGTRLTVT.

The chain carries TRBV5-6 and TRBJ2-7; the match to TRBD1 covers 7 bases. Trimming at V came to 2 bases and at J to 2 bases, leaving 4 bases not matched to a gene. The CDR3 spans 14 residues. Germline V gives CDR1 SGHDT, CDR2 YYEEEE. The CDR3, as DNA: TGTGCCAGCAGCTTACTGGGACAGACCTACGAGCAGTACTTC. Translated, it gives CASSLLGQTYEQYF.

V and J are TRBV7-3 and TRBJ2-2, with D perhaps matching TRBD2 (5 bases). V lost 1 base and J 1 base, leaving 10 bases between the germline ends. The CDR3 is 16 residues long. From germline, CDR1 is SGHTA and CDR2 FQGTGA. The CDR3 coding sequence is TGTGCCAGCAGCTTAAATTCCGGAGGGAACACCGGGGAGCTGTTTTTT. As protein: CASSLNSGGNTGELFF.

A word on this clone: Mismatch with germline at one junction end may stem from a read error. The chain couples TRBV10-3 to TRBJ2-2, with 7 bases that match TRBD1. This CDR3 has 14 residues. CDR1 and CDR2 from the germline V gene are ENHRY and SYGVKD. CDR3 residues: CAVRGDSNTGELFF. The CDR3 DNA reads as TGTGCCGTCAGAGGGGACAGTAACACCGGGGAGCTGTTTTTT.

The chain recombines TRBV7-9 with TRBJ2-6; the D gene is possibly TRBD2 (5 bases). V was cut by 6 bases and J by 0 bases, with 6 bases left in between. Germline loops: CDR1 SEHNR, CDR2 FQNEAQ (reference sequence). The CDR3 extends over 14 amino acids. CDR3 region: CASRGSSGANVLTF. The CDR3, as DNA: TGTGCCAGCAGGGGGAGCTCTGGGGCCAACGTCCTGACTTTC.

The V gene is TRBV7-6, the J gene TRBJ2-2; possible D gene TRBD1, 5 bases. V lost 3 bases and J 6 bases, leaving 14 bases between the germline ends. Per the germline V gene, CDR1 is SGHVS and CDR2 is FNYEAQ. The CDR3 covers 15 residues. The CDR3 nucleotides are TGTGCCAGCAGCTTGGCAGGGCGGTTGGCCGGGGAGCTGTTTTTT. Translated: CASSLAGRLAGELFF.

J is TRBJ1-1 and V is TRBV28; no definite D call. The V and J ends lost 2 bases and 3 bases respectively, with 13 bases between them. Germline CDR1 reads MDHEN; CDR2 reads SYDVKM. The CDR3 is made up of 15 amino acids. CDR3 DNA: TGTGCCAGCAGTTTAAGGAAAGGCCCACACACTGAAGCTTTCTTT. Amino acid sequence: CASSLRKGPHTEAFF.

This clone was found many times. This chain joins TRBV6-4 and TRBJ2-7, with D maybe TRBD2 (6 bases). CDR1 MRHNA and CDR2 SNTAGT come from the germline V gene. Trimming shortened V by 5 bases and J by 5 bases, and 13 bases separated the two germline ends. The CDR3 consists of 13 residues. DNA for the CDR3: TGTGCCAGCAGTAGGACTATTCCCCACGAGCAGTACTTC. This gives the protein CASSRTIPHEQYF.

The chain is built from TRBV14 and TRBJ2-7; D is undetermined. The CDR3 runs to 12 residues. Trimming left V 0 bases short and J 8 bases short, with 8 bases between. From germline, CDR1 is SGHDN and CDR2 FVKESK. Here the CDR3 reads CASSQEVMKQYF. CDR3 nucleotides: TGTGCCAGCAGCCAAGAGGTGATGAAGCAGTACTTC.